These 22 T cell receptor beta chains originate from one sample sequenced in a study of blood T cell repertoires in COVID-19. Sequenced by immunoSEQ multiplex PCR; TCRdb stores in-frame clones only, minus some. The sample yields roughly 250,000 clones, about nine tenths seen once. The specimen sequenced was peripheral blood. These receptor sequences come from a man in his 60s who had recovered from COVID-19.

Here the CDR3 reads CASSPNGRGGSYEQYF. The DNA of the CDR3 is TGTGCCAGCTCACCGAATGGGAGAGGGGGCTCCTACGAGCAGTACTTC. The chain links TRBV18 to TRBJ2-7; TRBD1 might be the D (6 bases). Germline loops: CDR1 KGHSH, CDR2 LQKENI. This CDR3 is built from 16 residues. Between the trimmed V and J ends, which lost 3 bases and 0 bases, there was a span of 15 bases. Together with reference TRBV18 and TRBJ2-7, the CDR3 gives the full variable domain: NAGVMQNPRHLVRRRGQEARLRCSPMKGHSHVYWYRQLPEEGLKFMVYLQKENIIDESGMPKERFSAEFPKEGPSILRIQQVVRGDSAAYFCASSPNGRGGSYEQYFGPGTRLTVT.

The sample holds a few counts of this clone. V and J are TRBV7-9 and TRBJ2-1; 7 bases are a match to TRBD2. CDR1 is SEHNR and CDR2 is FQNEAQ in the germline V gene (reference sequence). V lost 2 bases to trimming and J lost 7 bases; unmatched junction nucleotides: 8. CDR3 size: 15 residues. CDR3 protein: CASSLHAGGRNEQFF. DNA for the CDR3: TGTGCCAGCAGCTTACATGCCGGGGGGAGAAATGAGCAGTTCTTC.

J is TRBJ2-2 and V is TRBV12-5, with D tentatively TRBD1 (5 bases). V shed 1 base and J shed 1 base, with 7 bases lying between them. The CDR3 runs to 15 residues. From germline, CDR1 is LGHNT and CDR2 FRNRAP. The CDR3 DNA reads TGTGCTAGTGGTTTGGGACAGCTGAACACCGGGGAGCTGTTTTTT. This gives the protein CASGLGQLNTGELFF.

This rearrangement joins TRBV27 to TRBJ1-6; 11 bases map to TRBD1. The CDR3 loop spans 14 amino acids. Looked up from germline, CDR1 is MNHEY and CDR2 is SMNVEV (reference sequence). After removal of 5 bases from V and 13 bases from J, the junction contained 7 bases not matched to a gene. CDR3 DNA sequence: TGTGCCAGCAGTCCCGGACAGGGGGCATCGCCCCTCCACTTT. It specifies CASSPGQGASPLHF.

The V and J genes are TRBV5-1 and TRBJ2-1; 15 bases are a match to TRBD2. Germline V gene sequence: CDR1 SGHRS, CDR2 YFSETQ. V gave up 4 bases and J gave up 1 base; unmatched junction bases: 3. The CDR3 contains 17 residues. The CDR3 region has the DNA TGCGCCAGCAGCGGCGGACTAGCGGGGGGGTCCTACAATGAGCAGTTCTTC. This encodes CASSGGLAGGSYNEQFF. The full variable domain, rest sourced from reference TRBV5-1 and TRBJ2-1, is KAGVTQTPRYLIKTRGQQVTLSCSPISGHRSVSWYQQTPGQGLQFLFEYFSETQRNKGNFPGRFSGRQFSNSRSEMNVSTLELGDSALYLCASSGGLAGGSYNEQFFGPGTRLTVL.

V and J are TRBV24-1 and TRBJ1-4, with TRBD1 matching 11 bases. Germline V gene data show CDR1 as KGHDR and CDR2 as SFDVKD. The V and J ends lost 5 bases and 5 bases, in that order; junction bases with no gene match: 3. The CDR3 has 15 amino acids. DNA for the CDR3: TGTGCCACCAGTGCGGGGACAGGGGGAAATGAAAAACTGTTTTTT. Its protein is CATSAGTGGNEKLFF.

Turning to this clone: Other DNA sequences from this sample encode an identical CDR3 as well. V and J are TRBV3-1 (or the pseudogene TRBV3-2) and TRBJ2-2; 7 bases are shared with TRBD1. Germline assignment: CDR1 LGHDT and CDR2 YNNKEL (reference sequence). The CDR3 contains 15 residues. V lost 4 bases and J lost 1; bases outside the gene matches: 3. This chain's CDR3 is CASSPRDRNTGELFF. The CDR3 DNA follows: TGTGCCAGCAGCCCGAGGGACAGGAACACCGGGGAGCTGTTTTTT.

CDR3: CAIHDGLEPQHF. The CDR3 nucleotides are TGTGCCATCCACGACGGGTTAGAGCCCCAGCATTTT. The chain links TRBV6-5 to TRBJ1-5; D not resolved. Trimming took off 10 bases at V and 8 bases at J, with 15 bases between the two ends. Germline V gene sequence: CDR1 MNHEY, CDR2 SVGAGI. This CDR3 contains 12 residues.

This clone was recorded once. The chain couples TRBV12-3 or TRBV12-4 to TRBJ2-1; D unclear. Trimming shortened V by 2 bases and J by 3 bases, and 5 bases separated the two germline ends. The CDR3 contains 13 residues. CDR3 residues: CASSLSIYNEQFF. The CDR3 DNA reads TGTGCCAGCAGTTTATCAATCTACAATGAGCAGTTCTTC.

The gene calls are TRBV6-2 or TRBV6-3 and TRBJ2-7, with a weak D call TRBD2 (5 bases). This CDR3 is 11 amino acids long. Looked up from germline, CDR1 is MNHEY and CDR2 is SVGEGT. V dropped 6 bases and J dropped 7 bases, with 10 bases sitting between them. Here the CDR3 DNA reads TGTGCCAGCAGCCTACTAGGGGAGCAGTACTTC. It encodes CASSLLGEQYF.

The chain is built from TRBV15 and TRBJ1-4; 7 nucleotides agree with TRBD1. The CDR3 extends over 14 amino acids. The V gene end was trimmed by 5 bases and the J gene end by 3 bases; junction bases not matched to a gene: 3. The germline CDR1 and CDR2 sequences are LNHNV and YYDKDF (reference sequence). This CDR3 is CATSAGGSNEKLFF. CDR3 in DNA: TGTGCCACCAGCGCAGGGGGATCTAATGAAAAACTGTTTTTT.

The CDR3 region is CASSYPGLAGGRDTQYF. The CDR3 DNA follows: TGTGCCAGCAGCTATCCGGGACTAGCGGGGGGGCGAGATACGCAGTATTTT. This chain uses TRBV7-8 with TRBJ2-3, with 16 nucleotides matching TRBD2. Trimming cost V 4 bases and J 5 bases; bases outside gene matches: 6. The germline V gene encodes CDR1 SGHVS and CDR2 FQNEAQ. The CDR3 contains 17 residues.

The J gene is TRBJ1-2, the V gene TRBV6-1; TRBD1 is a possible D gene (5 bases). The CDR3 has 13 amino acids. From germline, CDR1 is MNHNS and CDR2 SASEGT. V shed 2 bases and J shed 2 bases, with 6 bases lying between them. The DNA for the CDR3 is TGTGCCAGCAGTGAATCAGGGAACTATGGCTACACCTTC. Amino acids: CASSESGNYGYTF.

This clone was observed a single time. This chain uses TRBV11-2 with TRBJ2-5; perhaps TRBD2 as D (6 bases). Germline-derived CDR1 and CDR2 are SGHAT and FQNNGV. The CDR3 length is 16 residues. V lost 1 base and J 4 bases, leaving 16 bases between the germline ends. CDR3 amino acids: CASSLGYPGRGETQYF. The CDR3 DNA is TGTGCCAGCAGCTTAGGGTATCCCGGGCGGGGAGAGACCCAGTACTTC.

This clone has a handful of counts. The V call is TRBV19, the J call TRBJ1-2; D call uncertain. The CDR3 loop spans 12 amino acids. The V end was cut by 6 bases, the J end by 3 bases, with 8 bases between. CDR1 and CDR2 from the germline V gene are LNHDA and SQIVND (reference sequence). CDR3 loop: CASRDGDYGYTF. CDR3 nucleotide sequence: TGTGCCAGTAGGGACGGGGACTATGGCTACACCTTC.

The gene calls are TRBV11-3 and TRBJ2-6, with D possibly being TRBD1 (5 bases). The CDR3 sequence is 18 residues long. Germline loops: CDR1 SGHNT, CDR2 YENEEA. Trimming left V 5 bases short and J 3 bases short, with 20 bases between. CDR3 amino acids: CASSPRRRGWGGANVLTF. In DNA, the CDR3 is TGTGCCAGCAGCCCCCGTAGAAGGGGCTGGGGTGGGGCCAACGTCCTGACTTTC.

The chain carries TRBV29-1 and TRBJ1-2, with TRBD1 matching over 7 bases. The V gene's germline CDR1 is SQVTM and CDR2 ANQGSEA. CDR3 length: 12 amino acids. V shed 4 bases, J shed 6 bases, and the junction held 5 bases outside the gene matches. CDR3 sequence (DNA): TGCAGCGTTGGGGCAGGGGGGAATGGCTACACCTTC. It is translated as CSVGAGGNGYTF.

As regards this clone: Other nucleotide sequences in the sample specify the same CDR3. J is TRBJ2-3 and V is TRBV3-1 (or the pseudogene TRBV3-2); 7 bases map to TRBD1. V was pared by 2 bases and J by 5 bases, with 4 bases of the junction left unmatched. This CDR3 has 14 amino acids. The germline V gene encodes CDR1 LGHDT and CDR2 YNNKEL (reference sequence). CDR3 nucleotide sequence: TGTGCCAGCAGCCAACGGACAGGAAAAGATACGCAGTATTTT. Its translation is CASSQRTGKDTQYF.

This chain links TRBV11-2 with TRBJ2-1; 9 nucleotides match TRBD1. The CDR3 sequence is 15 residues long. Looked up from germline, CDR1 is SGHAT and CDR2 is FQNNGV. J gave up 9 bases and V 4 bases, and 10 bases lay outside the gene matches. Written as DNA, the CDR3 is TGTGCCAGCAGCTCCTGGACAGGGGACCGGATTGAGCAGTTCTTC. It codes for CASSSWTGDRIEQFF. Looking up the rest from reference TRBV11-2 and TRBJ2-1 gives the full variable domain: EAGVAQSPRYKIIEKRQSVAFWCNPISGHATLYWYQQILGQGPKLLIQFQNNGVVDDSQLPKDRFSAERLKGVDSTLKIQPAKLEDSAVYLCASSSWTGDRIEQFFGPGTRLTVL.

This chain connects TRBV19 to TRBJ2-7, with 9 bases identical to TRBD2. CDR3 size: 12 residues. Germline values: CDR1 LNHDA, CDR2 SQIVND (reference sequence). The J segment lost 2 bases and the V segment lost 10 bases, leaving 3 bases of the junction unmatched. The CDR3 DNA sequence: TGTGCCACTAGCGGGGACACCTACGAGCAGTACTTC. Translated: CATSGDTYEQYF.

The chain couples TRBV5-1 to TRBJ2-7, with D perhaps matching TRBD2 (6 bases). With 4 bases removed from V and 2 bases from J, the gap between germline ends came to 16 bases. Germline CDR1 and CDR2: SGHRS and YFSETQ. The CDR3 covers 15 residues. CDR3 region: CASSPWGETTYEQYF. In DNA form, the CDR3 reads TGCGCCAGCAGCCCGTGGGGGGAGACCACCTACGAGCAGTACTTC.

The J gene is TRBJ2-5, the V gene TRBV7-8; D remains ambiguous. This CDR3 has 13 residues. V was pared by 0 bases and J by 4 bases, with 6 bases between. From germline, CDR1 is SGHVS and CDR2 FQNEAQ. The CDR3 nucleotides are TGTGCCAGCAGCTTAGCCCTGCGAGAGACCCAGTACTTC. Residues: CASSLALRETQYF.